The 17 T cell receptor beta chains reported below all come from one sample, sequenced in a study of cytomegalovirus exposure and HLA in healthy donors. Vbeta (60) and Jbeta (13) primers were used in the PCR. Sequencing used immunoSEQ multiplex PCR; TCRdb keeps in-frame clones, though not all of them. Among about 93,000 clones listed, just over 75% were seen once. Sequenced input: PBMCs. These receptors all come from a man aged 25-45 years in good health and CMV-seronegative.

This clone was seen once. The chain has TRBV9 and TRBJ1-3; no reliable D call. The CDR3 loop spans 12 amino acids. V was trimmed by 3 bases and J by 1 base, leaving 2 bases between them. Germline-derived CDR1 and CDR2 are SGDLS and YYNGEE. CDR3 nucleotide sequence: TGTGCCAGCAGCGCTTCTGGAAACACCATATATTTT. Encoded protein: CASSASGNTIYF.

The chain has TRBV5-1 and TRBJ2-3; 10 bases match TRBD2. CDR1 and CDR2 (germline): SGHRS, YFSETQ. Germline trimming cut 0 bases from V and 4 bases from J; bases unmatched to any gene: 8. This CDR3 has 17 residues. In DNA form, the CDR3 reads TGCGCCAGCAGCTTGGCGAAGCGGGGGGGCCCCTCAGATACGCAGTATTTT. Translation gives CASSLAKRGGPSDTQYF. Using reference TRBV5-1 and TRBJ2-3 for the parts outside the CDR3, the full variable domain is KAGVTQTPRYLIKTRGQQVTLSCSPISGHRSVSWYQQTPGQGLQFLFEYFSETQRNKGNFPGRFSGRQFSNSRSEMNVSTLELGDSALYLCASSLAKRGGPSDTQYFGPGTRLTVL.

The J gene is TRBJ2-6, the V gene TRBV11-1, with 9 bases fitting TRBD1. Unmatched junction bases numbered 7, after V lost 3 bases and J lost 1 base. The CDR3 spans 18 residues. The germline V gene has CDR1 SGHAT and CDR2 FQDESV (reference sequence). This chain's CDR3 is CASSFGQGPASGANVLTF. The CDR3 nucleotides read TGTGCCAGCAGCTTCGGACAGGGGCCCGCGTCTGGGGCCAACGTCCTGACTTTC.

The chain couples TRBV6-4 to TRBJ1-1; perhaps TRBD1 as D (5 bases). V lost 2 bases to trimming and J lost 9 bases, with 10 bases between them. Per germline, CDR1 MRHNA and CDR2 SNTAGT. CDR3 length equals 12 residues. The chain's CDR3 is CASSDAGTKAFF. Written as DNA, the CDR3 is TGTGCCAGCAGTGACGCGGGGACCAAAGCTTTCTTT.

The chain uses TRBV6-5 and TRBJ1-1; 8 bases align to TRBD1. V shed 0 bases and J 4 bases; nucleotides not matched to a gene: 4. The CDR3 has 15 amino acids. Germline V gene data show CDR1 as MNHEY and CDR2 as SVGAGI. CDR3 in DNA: TGTGCCAGCAGTTACTCGACAGGGGCCCGCACTGAAGCTTTCTTT. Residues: CASSYSTGARTEAFF.

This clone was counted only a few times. Written as DNA, the CDR3 is TGTGCCAGCAGCTTCGGTGGGGGGTCCACTGAAGCTTTCTTT. This translates into CASSFGGGSTEAFF. This chain connects TRBV5-6 to TRBJ1-1, with D perhaps TRBD1 (5 bases). Trimming removed 2 bases at V and 4 bases at J, with 12 bases between. The germline gives CDR1 SGHDT, CDR2 YYEEEE. This CDR3 has 14 residues.

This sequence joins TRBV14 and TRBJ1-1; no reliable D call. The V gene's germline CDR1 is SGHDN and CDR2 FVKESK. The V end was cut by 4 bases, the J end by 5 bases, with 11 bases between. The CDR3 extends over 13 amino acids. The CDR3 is CASSPSSGTEAFF. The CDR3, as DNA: TGTGCCAGCAGCCCGAGCTCCGGGACTGAAGCTTTCTTT.

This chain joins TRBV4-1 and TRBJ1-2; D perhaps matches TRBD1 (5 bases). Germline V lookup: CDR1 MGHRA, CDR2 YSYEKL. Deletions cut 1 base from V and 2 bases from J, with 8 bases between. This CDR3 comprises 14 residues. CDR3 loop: CASSQVRGNYGYTF. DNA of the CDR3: TGCGCCAGCAGCCAAGTCCGGGGGAACTATGGCTACACCTTC.

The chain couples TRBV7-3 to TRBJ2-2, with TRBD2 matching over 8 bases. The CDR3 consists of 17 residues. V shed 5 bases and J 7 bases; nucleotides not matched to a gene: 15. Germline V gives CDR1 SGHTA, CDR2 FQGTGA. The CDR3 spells CASSLNPGGPSVGELFF. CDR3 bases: TGTGCCAGCAGCCTAAATCCGGGGGGGCCGTCGGTCGGGGAGCTGTTTTTT.

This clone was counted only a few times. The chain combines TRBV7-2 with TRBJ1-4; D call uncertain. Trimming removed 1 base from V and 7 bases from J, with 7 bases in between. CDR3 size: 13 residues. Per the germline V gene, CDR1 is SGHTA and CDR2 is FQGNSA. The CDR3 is CASSLGFGEKLFF. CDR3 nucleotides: TGTGCCAGCAGCTTAGGATTCGGTGAAAAACTGTTTTTT.

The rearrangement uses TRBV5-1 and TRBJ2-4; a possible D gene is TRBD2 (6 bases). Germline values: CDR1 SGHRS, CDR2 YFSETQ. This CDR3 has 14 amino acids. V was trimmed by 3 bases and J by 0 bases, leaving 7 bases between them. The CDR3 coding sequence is TGCGCCAGCAGCTCGGGGGAAGCCAAAAACATTCAGTACTTC. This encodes CASSSGEAKNIQYF.

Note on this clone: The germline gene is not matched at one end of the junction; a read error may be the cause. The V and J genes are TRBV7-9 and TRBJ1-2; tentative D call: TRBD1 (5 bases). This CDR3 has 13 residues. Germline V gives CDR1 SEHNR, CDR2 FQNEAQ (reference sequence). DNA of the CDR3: TGTTCCAGCAGCTTCAGGGATTACTATGGCTACACCTTC. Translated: CSSSFRDYYGYTF.

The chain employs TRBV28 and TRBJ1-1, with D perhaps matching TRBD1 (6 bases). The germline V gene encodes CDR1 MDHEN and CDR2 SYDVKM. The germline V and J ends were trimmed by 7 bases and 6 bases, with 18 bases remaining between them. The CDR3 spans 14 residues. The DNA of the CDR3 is TGTGCCAGCATAAATTCCGGGACACCCTCTGAAGCTTTCTTT. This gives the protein CASINSGTPSEAFF.

The DNA for the CDR3 is TGTGCCATCAGTGATCTTTTAGGAGTATATGGCTACACCTTC. It yields the protein CAISDLLGVYGYTF. The rearrangement links TRBV10-3 to TRBJ1-2; D ambiguous. CDR3 size: 14 residues. The V end lost 3 bases, the J end lost 5 bases, and 13 bases lay between the germline ends. CDR1 is ENHRY and CDR2 is SYGVKD in the germline V gene.

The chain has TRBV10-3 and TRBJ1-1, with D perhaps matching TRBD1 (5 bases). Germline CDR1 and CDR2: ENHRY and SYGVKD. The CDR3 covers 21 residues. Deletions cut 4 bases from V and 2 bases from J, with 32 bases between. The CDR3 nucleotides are TGTGCCATCAGTGGGGCCTCCTCAATTGGGGCCCTCCAGGGTTATAACACTGAAGCTTTCTTT. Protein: CAISGASSIGALQGYNTEAFF.

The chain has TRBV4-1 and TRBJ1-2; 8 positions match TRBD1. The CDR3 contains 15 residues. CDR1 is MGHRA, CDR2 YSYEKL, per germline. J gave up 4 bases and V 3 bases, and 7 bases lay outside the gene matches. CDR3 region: CASSHQQGDLYGYTF. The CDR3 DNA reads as TGCGCCAGCAGCCACCAACAGGGGGACCTCTATGGCTACACCTTC.

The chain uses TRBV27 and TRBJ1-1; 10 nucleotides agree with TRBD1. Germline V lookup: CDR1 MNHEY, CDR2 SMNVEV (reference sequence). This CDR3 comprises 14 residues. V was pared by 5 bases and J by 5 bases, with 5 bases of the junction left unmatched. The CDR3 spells CASSRTGGLTEAFF. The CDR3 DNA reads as TGTGCCAGCAGTAGGACAGGGGGACTTACTGAAGCTTTCTTT.